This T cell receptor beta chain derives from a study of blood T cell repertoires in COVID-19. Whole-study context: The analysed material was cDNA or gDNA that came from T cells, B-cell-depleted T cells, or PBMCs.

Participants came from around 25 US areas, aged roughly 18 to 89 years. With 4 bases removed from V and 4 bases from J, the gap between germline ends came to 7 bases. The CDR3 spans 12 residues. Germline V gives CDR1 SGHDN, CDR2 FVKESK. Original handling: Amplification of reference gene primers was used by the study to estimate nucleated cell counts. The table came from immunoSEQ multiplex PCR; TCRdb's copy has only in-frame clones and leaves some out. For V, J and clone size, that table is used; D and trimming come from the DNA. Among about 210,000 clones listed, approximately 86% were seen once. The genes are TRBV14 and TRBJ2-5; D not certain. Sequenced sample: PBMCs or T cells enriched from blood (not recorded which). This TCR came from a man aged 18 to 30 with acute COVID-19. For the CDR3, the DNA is TGTGCCAGCAGCCGTATCGGAGAGACCCAGTACTTC. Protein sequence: CASSRIGETQYF.